The entry below gives a single T cell receptor beta chain sequence along with its context. The record originates from a study of T cell changes during pregnancy in multiple sclerosis. Repertoires were generated with immunoSEQ multiplex PCR, while TCRdb's copy carries only in-frame clones and drops some. The repertoire holds around 59,000 clones, with almost 95% as singletons. The TCR originated in a female donor with multiple sclerosis, enrolled in a pregnancy study. The source material was peripheral blood, sampled in the first trimester of pregnancy.

CDR3 nucleotides: TGTGCCAGCAGCGAGGGGATACAGGGAGATGAAGCTTTCTTT. Its translation: CASSEGIQGDEAFF. The rearrangement uses TRBV9 and TRBJ1-1, with D possibly TRBD1 on 6 matching bases. V dropped 3 bases and J dropped 7 bases, with 16 bases sitting between them. The V gene's germline CDR1 is SGDLS and CDR2 YYNGEE. This CDR3 region has 14 residues.